Below, 3 T cell receptor beta chains from the same sample are listed, as sequenced in a study of stem cell transplantation in POMP-related autoinflammatory disease. Using immunoSEQ multiplex PCR, the repertoire was profiled, and TCRdb retains in-frame clones only, with some absent. Altogether about 26,000 clones are present, 75% to 85% being singletons, with the ten largest covering 2.5%. The sample was CD4+ T cells from PBMCs, taken before stem cell transplantation. These receptor sequences come from a human donor with POMP-related autoinflammation and immune dysregulation (PRAID).

This chain links TRBV5-1 with TRBJ2-1, with 7 bases matching TRBD1. The V gene end was trimmed by 4 bases and the J gene end by 8 bases; junction bases not matched to a gene: 12. CDR1 is SGHRS, CDR2 YFSETQ, per germline. This CDR3 has 15 amino acids. CDR3 nucleotides: TGCGCCAGCAGCAAGGGGGCGCCTAGTTCCCATGAGCAGTTCTTC. Residues: CASSKGAPSSHEQFF.

This chain links TRBV20-1 with TRBJ2-4, with a possible D match to TRBD2 (6 bases). The CDR3 consists of 11 residues. Per germline, CDR1 DFQATT and CDR2 SNEGSKA (reference sequence). The CDR3 spells CTGLAKNIQYF. CDR3 nucleotide sequence: TGCACGGGACTAGCCAAAAACATTCAGTACTTC.

The chain combines TRBV27 with TRBJ2-5; 10 bases are a match to TRBD1. The J segment lost 7 bases and the V segment lost 5 bases, leaving 4 bases of the junction unmatched. Germline values: CDR1 MNHEY, CDR2 SMNVEV (reference sequence). CDR3 length: 13 amino acids. The CDR3 region is CASSPGQGWTQYF. The CDR3 nucleotides are TGTGCCAGCAGTCCGGGACAGGGGTGGACCCAGTACTTC.